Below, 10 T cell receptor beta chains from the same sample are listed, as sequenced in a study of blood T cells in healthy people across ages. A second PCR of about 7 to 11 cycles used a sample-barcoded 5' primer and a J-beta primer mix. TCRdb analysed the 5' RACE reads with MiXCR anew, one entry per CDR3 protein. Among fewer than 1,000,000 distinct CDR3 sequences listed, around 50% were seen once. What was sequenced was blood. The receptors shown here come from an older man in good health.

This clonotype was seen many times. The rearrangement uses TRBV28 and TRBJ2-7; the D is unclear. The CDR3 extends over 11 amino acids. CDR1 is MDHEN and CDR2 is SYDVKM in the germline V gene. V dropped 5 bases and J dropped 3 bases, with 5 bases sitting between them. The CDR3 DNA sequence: TGTGCCAGCAGTGGTAACTACGAGCAGTACTTC. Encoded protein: CASSGNYEQYF.

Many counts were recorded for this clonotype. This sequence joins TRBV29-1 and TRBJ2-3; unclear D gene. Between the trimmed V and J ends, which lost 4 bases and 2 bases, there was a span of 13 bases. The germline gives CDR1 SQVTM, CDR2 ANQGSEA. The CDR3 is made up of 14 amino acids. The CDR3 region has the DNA TGCAGCGTTGCGGTGCCACCCGTCACAGATACGCAGTATTTT. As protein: CSVAVPPVTDTQYF.

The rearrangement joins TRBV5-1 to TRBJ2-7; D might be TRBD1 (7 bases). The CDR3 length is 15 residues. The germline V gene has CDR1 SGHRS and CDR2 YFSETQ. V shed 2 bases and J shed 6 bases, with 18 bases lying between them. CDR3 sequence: CASSFGTAWGVEQYF. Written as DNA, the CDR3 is TGCGCCAGCAGCTTCGGGACAGCCTGGGGGGTCGAGCAGTACTTC.

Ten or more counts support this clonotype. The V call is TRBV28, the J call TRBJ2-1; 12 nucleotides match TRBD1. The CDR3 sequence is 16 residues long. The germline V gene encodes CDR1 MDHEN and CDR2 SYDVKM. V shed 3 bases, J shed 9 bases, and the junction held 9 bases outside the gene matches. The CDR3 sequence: CASSFRDRGHTIEQFF. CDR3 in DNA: TGTGCCAGCAGTTTTCGGGACAGGGGGCATACCATTGAGCAGTTCTTC.

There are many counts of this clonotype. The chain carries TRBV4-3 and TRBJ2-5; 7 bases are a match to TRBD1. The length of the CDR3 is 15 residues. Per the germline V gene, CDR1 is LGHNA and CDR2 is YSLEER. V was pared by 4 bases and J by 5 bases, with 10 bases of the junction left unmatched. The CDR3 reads CASSPNRGSGETQYF. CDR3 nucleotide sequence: TGCGCCAGCAGCCCCAACAGGGGATCGGGTGAGACCCAGTACTTC.

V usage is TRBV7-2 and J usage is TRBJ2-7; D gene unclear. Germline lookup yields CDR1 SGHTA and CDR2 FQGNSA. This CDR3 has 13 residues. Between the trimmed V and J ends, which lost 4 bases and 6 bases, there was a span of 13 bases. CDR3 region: CASSSVAASEQYF. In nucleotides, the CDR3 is TGTGCCAGCAGCTCCGTGGCAGCCAGCGAGCAGTACTTC.

Written as DNA, the CDR3 is TGTGCCAGCAGCCCCACGGGCCAGGGTGCTACCGGGGAGCTGTTTTTT. Protein: CASSPTGQGATGELFF. The gene calls are TRBV6-6 and TRBJ2-2; D might be TRBD1 (5 bases). CDR3 length: 16 residues. The germline gives CDR1 MNHNY, CDR2 SVGAGI (reference sequence). V was cut by 6 bases and J by 5 bases, with 19 bases left in between.

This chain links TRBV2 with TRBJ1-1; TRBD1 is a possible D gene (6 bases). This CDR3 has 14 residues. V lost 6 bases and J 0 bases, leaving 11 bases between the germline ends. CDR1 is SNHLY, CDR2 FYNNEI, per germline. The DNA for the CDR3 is TGTGCCAGCAGGCAGGGGAGGTTGAACACTGAAGCTTTCTTT. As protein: CASRQGRLNTEAFF.

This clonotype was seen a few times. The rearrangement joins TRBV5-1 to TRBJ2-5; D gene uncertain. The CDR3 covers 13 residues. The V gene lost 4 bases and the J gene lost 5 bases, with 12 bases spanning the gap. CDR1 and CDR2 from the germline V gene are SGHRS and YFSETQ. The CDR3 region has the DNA TGCGCCAGCAGCCCCCATGGAGAGGAGACCCAGTACTTC. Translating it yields CASSPHGEETQYF.

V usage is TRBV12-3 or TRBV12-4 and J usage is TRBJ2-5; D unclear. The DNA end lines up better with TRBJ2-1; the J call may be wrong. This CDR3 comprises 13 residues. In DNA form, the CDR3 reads TGTGCCAGCAGGACCCTCTCGCAAGAGACCCAGTTCTTC. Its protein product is CASRTLSQETQFF.